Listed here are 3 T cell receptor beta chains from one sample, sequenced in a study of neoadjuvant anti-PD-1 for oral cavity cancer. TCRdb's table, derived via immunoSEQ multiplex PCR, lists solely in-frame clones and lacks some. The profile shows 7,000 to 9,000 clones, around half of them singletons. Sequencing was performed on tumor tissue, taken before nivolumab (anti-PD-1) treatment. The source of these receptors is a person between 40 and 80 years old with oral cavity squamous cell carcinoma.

The CDR3 coding sequence is TGTGCCAGTAGTATACAGTCCGGGACACAAGAGACCCAGTACTTC. It specifies CASSIQSGTQETQYF. The chain couples TRBV19 to TRBJ2-5; D perhaps matches TRBD1 (6 bases). The CDR3 has 15 residues. Germline-derived CDR1 and CDR2 are LNHDA and SQIVND (reference sequence). The V end lost 2 bases, the J end lost 2 bases, and 12 bases lay between the germline ends.

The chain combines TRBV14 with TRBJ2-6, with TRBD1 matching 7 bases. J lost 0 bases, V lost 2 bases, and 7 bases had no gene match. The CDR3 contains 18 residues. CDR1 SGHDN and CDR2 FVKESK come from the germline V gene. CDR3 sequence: CASSQRGQLFSGANVLTF. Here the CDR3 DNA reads TGTGCCAGCAGCCAACGGGGACAGCTTTTCTCTGGGGCCAACGTCCTGACTTTC.

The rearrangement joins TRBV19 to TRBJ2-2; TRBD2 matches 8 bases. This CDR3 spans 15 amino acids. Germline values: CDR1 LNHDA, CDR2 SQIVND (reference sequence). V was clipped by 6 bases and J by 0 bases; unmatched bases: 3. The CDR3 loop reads CASSPGLANTGELFF. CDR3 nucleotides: TGTGCCAGTAGCCCGGGACTAGCGAACACCGGGGAGCTGTTTTTT.